Below are 12 T cell receptor beta chains sequenced from a single sample in a study of blood T cell repertoires in COVID-19. Sequencing was performed with immunoSEQ multiplex PCR; in TCRdb, only in-frame clones are kept and a portion is missing. The data hold 200,000 to 250,000 clones, with roughly four fifths observed a single time. Sequenced input: peripheral blood. The receptors were sampled from a woman between 18 and 30 years old with acute or convalescent COVID-19.

V gene TRBV3-1 (or the pseudogene TRBV3-2) combines with J gene TRBJ2-1; 10 positions agree with TRBD1. Looked up from germline, CDR1 is LGHDT and CDR2 is YNNKEL (reference sequence). There are 17 residues in the CDR3. With 0 bases clipped from V and 6 bases from J, the junction kept 8 bases outside the gene matches. DNA for the CDR3: TGTGCCAGCAGCCAAGAGGGGGGGACAGGGGTCGGCAATGAGCAGTTCTTC. This sequence encodes CASSQEGGTGVGNEQFF.

The CDR3 here is CASSLGTSGSGSETQYF. The CDR3 DNA is TGTGCCAGCAGTTTAGGGACTAGCGGGAGTGGCAGTGAGACCCAGTACTTC. The rearrangement uses TRBV28 and TRBJ2-5; the match to TRBD2 covers 14 bases. V was clipped by 2 bases and J by 5 bases; unmatched bases: 7. Germline values: CDR1 MDHEN, CDR2 SYDVKM. The CDR3 loop spans 17 amino acids. The full variable domain, in which reference TRBV28 and TRBJ2-5 provide the parts outside the CDR3, is DVKVTQSSRYLVKRTGEKVFLECVQDMDHENMFWYRQDPGLGLRLIYFSYDVKMKEKGDIPEGYSVSREKKERFSLILESASTNQTSMYLCASSLGTSGSGSETQYFGPGTRLLVL.

The chain combines TRBV6-5 with TRBJ2-3; 8 nucleotides agree with TRBD2. CDR1 MNHEY and CDR2 SVGAGI come from the germline V gene. This CDR3 has 14 residues. V lost 1 base, J lost 4 bases, and 1 base stayed unmatched. DNA of the CDR3: TGTGCCAGCAGTTACTTAGCGGGGTCAGATACGCAGTATTTT. This gives the protein CASSYLAGSDTQYF.

This chain connects TRBV6-5 to TRBJ2-2, with no clear D. CDR1 and CDR2 (germline): MNHEY, SVGAGI. The V end lost 4 bases, the J end lost 2 bases, and 11 bases lay between the germline ends. This CDR3 region has 15 residues. This CDR3 reads CASSFRSINTGELFF. The CDR3 bases are TGTGCCAGCAGTTTCCGGAGCATCAACACCGGGGAGCTGTTTTTT.

The J gene is TRBJ2-7, the V gene TRBV25-1, with D perhaps matching TRBD1 (6 bases). This CDR3 has 15 amino acids. The V end lost 2 bases, the J end lost 5 bases, and 16 bases lay between the germline ends. CDR1 is MGHDK, CDR2 SYGVNS, per germline. The CDR3 loop reads CASSEGQNKGHEQYF. The CDR3 coding sequence is TGTGCCAGCAGTGAAGGACAGAATAAGGGCCACGAGCAGTACTTC.

V usage is TRBV4-1 and J usage is TRBJ1-1; D is possibly TRBD1 (5 bases). V shed 0 bases and J shed 4 bases, with 12 bases lying between them. CDR3 length: 15 residues. Germline V gene sequence: CDR1 MGHRA, CDR2 YSYEKL. Here the CDR3 reads CASSQEPGMGTEAFF. CDR3 DNA: TGCGCCAGCAGCCAAGAGCCAGGGATGGGCACTGAAGCTTTCTTT.

A few counts support this clone. The rearrangement uses TRBV7-8 and TRBJ1-5, with 8 bases aligning to TRBD1. From germline, CDR1 is SGHVS and CDR2 FQNEAQ. V lost 5 bases, J lost 6 bases, and 15 bases stayed unmatched. This CDR3 is built from 17 residues. The CDR3 reads CASSPPPWTGRFQPQHF. CDR3 nucleotide sequence: TGTGCCAGCAGCCCACCTCCGTGGACAGGGCGGTTTCAGCCCCAGCATTTT.

The chain joins TRBV4-3 to TRBJ2-3; perhaps TRBD2 as D (5 bases). This CDR3 contains 17 residues. CDR1 and CDR2 from the germline V gene are LGHNA and YSLEER. The V end was cut by 0 bases, the J end by 1 base, with 14 bases between. The CDR3 here is CASSQDAGRARTDTQYF. The CDR3 DNA follows: TGCGCCAGCAGCCAAGACGCGGGCCGGGCCCGCACAGATACGCAGTATTTT.

The V and J genes are TRBV7-9 and TRBJ2-1; 8 nucleotides match TRBD2. CDR1 is SEHNR and CDR2 is FQNEAQ in the germline V gene (reference sequence). The CDR3 has 17 amino acids. Unmatched junction bases numbered 16, after V lost 2 bases and J lost 10 bases. CDR3 amino acids: CASSLPRGSGTSGEQFF. CDR3 nucleotides: TGTGCCAGCAGCTTACCCCGGGGTAGCGGGACCTCTGGGGAGCAGTTCTTC. Full variable domain (remainder filled in from reference TRBV7-9 and TRBJ2-1): DTGVSQNPRHKITKRGQNVTFRCDPISEHNRLYWYRQTLGQGPEFLTYFQNEAQLEKSRLLSDRFSAERPKGSFSTLEIQRTEQGDSAMYLCASSLPRGSGTSGEQFFGPGTRLTVL.

The chain carries TRBV6-5 and TRBJ1-6; 7 positions agree with TRBD1. Germline values: CDR1 MNHEY, CDR2 SVGAGI. The CDR3 is 15 amino acids. Trimming took 2 bases from V and 6 from J; bases not matched to a gene: 4. CDR3 residues: CASSYTGQLNSPLHF. The CDR3 DNA reads TGTGCCAGCAGTTACACGGGACAGCTTAATTCACCCCTCCACTTT.

The chain uses TRBV6-2 or TRBV6-3 and TRBJ1-4; D may be TRBD1 (5 bases). The V gene lost 5 bases and the J gene lost 0 bases, with 19 bases spanning the gap. The germline gives CDR1 MNHEY, CDR2 SVGEGT. This CDR3 has 18 residues. The CDR3 bases are TGTGCCAGCAGTCGCCATCTTCAGGGAACTGCAACTAATGAAAAACTGTTTTTT. Translation: CASSRHLQGTATNEKLFF.

This chain joins TRBV6-2 or TRBV6-3 and TRBJ2-3, with TRBD2 as a possible D gene (5 bases). Germline loops: CDR1 MNHEY, CDR2 SVGEGT. This CDR3 has 17 residues. Trimming removed 0 bases at V and 6 bases at J, with 19 bases between. CDR3 coding DNA: TGTGCCAGCAGTTACTCGAGTTGGACCCGAGCGGCCGATACGCAGTATTTT. The encoded protein is CASSYSSWTRAADTQYF.